The clone carrying this T cell receptor beta chain turned up a few times. From germline, CDR1 is MNHEY and CDR2 SMNVEV (reference sequence). This CDR3 is 17 amino acids long. The V and J ends lost 3 bases and 9 bases, in that order; junction bases with no gene match: 16. This sample is part of a study of T-cell reconstitution after alpha-beta-depleted transplantation in children. TCRbeta library preparation incorporated unique molecular identifiers. One entry per CDR3 protein results from TCRdb running MiXCR on the PCR reads. This sample has about 400,000 distinct CDR3 sequences, with about 14% found just once.

The material sequenced was PBMCs, taken from the stem cell graft. The TCR comes from a human donor who donated a stem cell graft to a child with Fanconi anemia. The chain employs TRBV27 and TRBJ2-1; 8 bases are a match to TRBD1. The CDR3 loop reads CASSLGQEAPTIGEQFF. The CDR3 region has the DNA TGTGCCAGCAGTTTGGGACAGGAGGCCCCCACGATCGGTGAGCAGTTCTTC.